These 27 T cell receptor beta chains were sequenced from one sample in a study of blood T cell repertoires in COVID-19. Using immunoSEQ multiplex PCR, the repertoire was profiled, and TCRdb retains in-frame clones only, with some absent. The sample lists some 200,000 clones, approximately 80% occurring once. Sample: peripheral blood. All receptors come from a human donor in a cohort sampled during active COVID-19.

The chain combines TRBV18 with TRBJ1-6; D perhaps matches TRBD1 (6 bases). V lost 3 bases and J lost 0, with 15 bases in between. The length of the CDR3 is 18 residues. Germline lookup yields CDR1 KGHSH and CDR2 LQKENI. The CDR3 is CASSPRAQGSSYNSPLHF. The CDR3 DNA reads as TGTGCCAGCTCACCGAGAGCTCAGGGGAGCTCCTATAATTCACCCCTCCACTTT.

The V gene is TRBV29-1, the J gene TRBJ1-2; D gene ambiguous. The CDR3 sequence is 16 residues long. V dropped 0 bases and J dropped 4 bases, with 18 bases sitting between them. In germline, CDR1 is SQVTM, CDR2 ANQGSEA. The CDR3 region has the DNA TGCAGCGTTGAAGATCTTGATACATCCGCCCTCTATGGCTACACCTTC. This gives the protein CSVEDLDTSALYGYTF.

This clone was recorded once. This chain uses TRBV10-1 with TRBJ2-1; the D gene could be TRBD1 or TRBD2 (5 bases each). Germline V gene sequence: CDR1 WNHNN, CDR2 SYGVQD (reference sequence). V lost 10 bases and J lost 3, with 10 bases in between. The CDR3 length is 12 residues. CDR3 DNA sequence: TGCGCCAACAGGACTGTCTACAATGAGCAGTTCTTC. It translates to CANRTVYNEQFF.

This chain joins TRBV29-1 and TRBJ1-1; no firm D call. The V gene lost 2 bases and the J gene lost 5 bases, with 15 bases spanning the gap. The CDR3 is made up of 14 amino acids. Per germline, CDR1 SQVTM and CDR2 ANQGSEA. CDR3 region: CSVEPTAPGTEAFF. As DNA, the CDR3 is TGCAGCGTTGAACCTACAGCCCCGGGAACTGAAGCTTTCTTT.

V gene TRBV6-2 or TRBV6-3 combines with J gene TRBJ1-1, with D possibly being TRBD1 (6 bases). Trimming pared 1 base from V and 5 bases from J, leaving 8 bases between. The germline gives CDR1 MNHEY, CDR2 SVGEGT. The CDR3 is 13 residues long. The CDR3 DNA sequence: TGTGCCAGCAGTTACTGGACAGCGACTGAAGCTTTCTTT. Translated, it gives CASSYWTATEAFF.

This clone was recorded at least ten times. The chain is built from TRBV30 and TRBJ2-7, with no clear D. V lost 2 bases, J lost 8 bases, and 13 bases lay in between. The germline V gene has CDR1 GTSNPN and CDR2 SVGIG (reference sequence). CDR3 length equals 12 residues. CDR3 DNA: TGTGCCTGGAGTCTGGCAGGTATGAAGCAGTACTTC. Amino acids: CAWSLAGMKQYF.

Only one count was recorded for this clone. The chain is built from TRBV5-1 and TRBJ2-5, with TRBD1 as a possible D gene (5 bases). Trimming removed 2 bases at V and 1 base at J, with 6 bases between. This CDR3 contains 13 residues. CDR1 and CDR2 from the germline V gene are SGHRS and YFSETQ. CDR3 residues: CASSFQGQETQYF. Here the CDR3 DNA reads TGCGCCAGCAGCTTCCAGGGCCAAGAGACCCAGTACTTC.

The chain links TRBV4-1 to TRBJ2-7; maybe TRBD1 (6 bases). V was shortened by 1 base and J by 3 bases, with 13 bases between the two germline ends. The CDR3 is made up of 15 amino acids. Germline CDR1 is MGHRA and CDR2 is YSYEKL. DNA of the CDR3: TGCGCCAGCAGCCAAGGGACAGCCCTAGGCTACGAGCAGTACTTC. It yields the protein CASSQGTALGYEQYF.

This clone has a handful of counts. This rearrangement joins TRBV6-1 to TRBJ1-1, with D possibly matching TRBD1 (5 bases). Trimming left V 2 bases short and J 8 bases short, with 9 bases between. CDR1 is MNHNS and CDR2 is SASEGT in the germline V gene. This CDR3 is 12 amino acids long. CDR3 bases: TGTGCCAGCAGTGAATGGGACTTAGAAGCTTTCTTT. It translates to CASSEWDLEAFF.

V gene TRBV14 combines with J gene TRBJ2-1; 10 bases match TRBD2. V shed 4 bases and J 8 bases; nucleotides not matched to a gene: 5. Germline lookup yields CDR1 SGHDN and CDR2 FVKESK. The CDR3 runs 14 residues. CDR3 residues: CASSPQLAGHEQFF. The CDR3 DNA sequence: TGTGCCAGCAGCCCTCAACTAGCGGGGCATGAGCAGTTCTTC.

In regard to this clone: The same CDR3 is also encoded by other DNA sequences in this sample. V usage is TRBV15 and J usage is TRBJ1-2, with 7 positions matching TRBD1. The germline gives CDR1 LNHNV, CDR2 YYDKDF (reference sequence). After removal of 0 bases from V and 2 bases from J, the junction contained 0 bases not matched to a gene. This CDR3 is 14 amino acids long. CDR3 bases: TGTGCCACCAGCAGAGACAGGGGGAACTATGGCTACACCTTC. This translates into CATSRDRGNYGYTF.

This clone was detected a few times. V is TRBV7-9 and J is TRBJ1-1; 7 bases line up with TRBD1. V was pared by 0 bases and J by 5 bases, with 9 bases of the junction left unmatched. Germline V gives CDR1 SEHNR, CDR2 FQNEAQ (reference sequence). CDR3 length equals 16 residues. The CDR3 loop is CASSLAGRGRGTEAFF. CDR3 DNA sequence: TGTGCCAGCAGCTTAGCGGGTCGGGGCAGGGGGACTGAAGCTTTCTTT.

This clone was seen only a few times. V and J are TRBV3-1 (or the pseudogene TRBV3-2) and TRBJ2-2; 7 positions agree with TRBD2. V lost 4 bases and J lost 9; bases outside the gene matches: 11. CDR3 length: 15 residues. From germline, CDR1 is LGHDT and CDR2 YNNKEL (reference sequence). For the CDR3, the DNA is TGTGCCAGCAGCCTTAGAGGGACTATAGGGAGGGAGCTGTTTTTT. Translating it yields CASSLRGTIGRELFF.

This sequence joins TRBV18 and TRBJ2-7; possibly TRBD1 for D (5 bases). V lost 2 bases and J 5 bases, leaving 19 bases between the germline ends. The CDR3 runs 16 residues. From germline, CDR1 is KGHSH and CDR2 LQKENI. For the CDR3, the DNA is TGTGCCAGCTCACCAATCTTAGACAGTCCATCGAACGAGCAGTACTTC. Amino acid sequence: CASSPILDSPSNEQYF.

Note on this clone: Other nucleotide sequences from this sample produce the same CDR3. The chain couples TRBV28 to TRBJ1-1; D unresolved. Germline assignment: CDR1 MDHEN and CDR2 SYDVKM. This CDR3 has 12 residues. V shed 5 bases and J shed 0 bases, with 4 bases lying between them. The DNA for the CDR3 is TGTGCCAGCAGTCTTCTGAACACTGAAGCTTTCTTT. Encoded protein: CASSLLNTEAFF.

The CDR3, as DNA: TGTGCCAGTAGTATAGGGTACAGGTACGAGCAGTACTTC. Protein: CASSIGYRYEQYF. The chain employs TRBV19 and TRBJ2-7, with D tentatively TRBD1 (5 bases). This CDR3 comprises 13 residues. Germline V gene lookup returns CDR1 LNHDA and CDR2 SQIVND (reference sequence). The V and J ends lost 1 base and 4 bases respectively, with 8 bases between them. The full variable domain, in which reference TRBV19 and TRBJ2-7 provide the parts outside the CDR3, is DGGITQSPKYLFRKEGQNVTLSCEQNLNHDAMYWYRQDPGQGLRLIYYSQIVNDFQKGDIAEGYSVSREKKESFPLTVTSAQKNPTAFYLCASSIGYRYEQYFGPGTRLTVT.

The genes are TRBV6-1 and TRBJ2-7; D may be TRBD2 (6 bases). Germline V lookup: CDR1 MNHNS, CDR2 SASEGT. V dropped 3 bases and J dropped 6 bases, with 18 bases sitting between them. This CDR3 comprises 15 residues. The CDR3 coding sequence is TGTGCCAGCAGTGAGCATCCGGGAGCTTTAAGCGAGCAGTACTTC. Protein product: CASSEHPGALSEQYF.

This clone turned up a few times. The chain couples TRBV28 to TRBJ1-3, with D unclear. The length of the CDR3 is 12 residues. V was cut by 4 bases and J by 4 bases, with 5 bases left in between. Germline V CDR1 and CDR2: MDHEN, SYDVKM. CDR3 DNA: TGTGCCAGCAGTTCCCAGGGAAACACCATATATTTT. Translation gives CASSSQGNTIYF. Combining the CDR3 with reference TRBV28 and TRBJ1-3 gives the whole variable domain DVKVTQSSRYLVKRTGEKVFLECVQDMDHENMFWYRQDPGLGLRLIYFSYDVKMKEKGDIPEGYSVSREKKERFSLILESASTNQTSMYLCASSSQGNTIYFGEGSWLTVV.

CDR3 nucleotides: TGTGCCAGCAGCGTAGGGGAGGGACTAGCAGCTTTGGAGACCCAGTACTTC. Protein: CASSVGEGLAALETQYF. This rearrangement joins TRBV9 to TRBJ2-5; 9 positions agree with TRBD2. Germline V gene sequence: CDR1 SGDLS, CDR2 YYNGEE. The CDR3 contains 17 residues. J was trimmed by 5 bases and V by 0 bases; bases with no gene match: 11.

The CDR3 sequence: CASSVDRGSGRVNEQFF. CDR3 nucleotides: TGTGCCAGCAGCGTGGACCGCGGTAGCGGGAGAGTCAATGAGCAGTTCTTC. The V call is TRBV5-6, the J call TRBJ2-1; 9 bases agree with TRBD2. V lost 4 bases to trimming and J lost 6 bases; unmatched junction nucleotides: 14. This CDR3 has 17 residues. From germline, CDR1 is SGHDT and CDR2 YYEEEE.

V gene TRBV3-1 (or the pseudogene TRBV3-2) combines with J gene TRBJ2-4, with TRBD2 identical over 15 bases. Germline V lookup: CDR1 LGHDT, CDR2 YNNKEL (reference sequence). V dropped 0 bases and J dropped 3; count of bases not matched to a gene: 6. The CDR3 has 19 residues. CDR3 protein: CASSQDSGLAGGFKNIQYF. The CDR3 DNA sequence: TGTGCCAGCAGCCAAGATTCGGGACTAGCGGGGGGTTTCAAAAACATTCAGTACTTC.

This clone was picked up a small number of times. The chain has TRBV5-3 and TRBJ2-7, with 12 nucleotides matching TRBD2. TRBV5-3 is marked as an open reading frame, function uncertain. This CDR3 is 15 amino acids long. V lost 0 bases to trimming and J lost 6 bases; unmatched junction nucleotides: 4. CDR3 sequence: CARSLGTSGVREQYF. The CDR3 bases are TGTGCCAGAAGCTTGGGGACTAGCGGGGTACGCGAGCAGTACTTC.

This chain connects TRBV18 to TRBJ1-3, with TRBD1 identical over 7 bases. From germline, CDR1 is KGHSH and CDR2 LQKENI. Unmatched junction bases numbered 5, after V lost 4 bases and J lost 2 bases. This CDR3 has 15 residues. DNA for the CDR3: TGTGCCAGCTCACGGAACGACAGGGCTGGAAACACCATATATTTT. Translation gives CASSRNDRAGNTIYF.

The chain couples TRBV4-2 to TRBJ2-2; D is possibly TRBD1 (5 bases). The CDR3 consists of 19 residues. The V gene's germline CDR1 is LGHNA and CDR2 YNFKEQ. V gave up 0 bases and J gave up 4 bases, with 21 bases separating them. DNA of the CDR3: TGTGCCAGCAGCCAAGATTTACGACAGACCATATTTTTCACCGGGGAGCTGTTTTTT. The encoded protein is CASSQDLRQTIFFTGELFF.

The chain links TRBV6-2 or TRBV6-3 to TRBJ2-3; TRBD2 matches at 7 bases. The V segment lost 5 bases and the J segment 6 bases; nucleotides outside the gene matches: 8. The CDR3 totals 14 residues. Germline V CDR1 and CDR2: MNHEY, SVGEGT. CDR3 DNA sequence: TGTGCCAGCAGTGCCAGCGGGATGACGGATACGCAGTATTTT. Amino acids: CASSASGMTDTQYF.

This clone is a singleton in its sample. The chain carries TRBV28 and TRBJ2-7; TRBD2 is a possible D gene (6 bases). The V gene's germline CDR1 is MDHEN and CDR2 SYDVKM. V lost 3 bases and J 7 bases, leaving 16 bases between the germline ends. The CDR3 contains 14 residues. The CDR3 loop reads CASSFLATGIEQYF. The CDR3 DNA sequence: TGTGCCAGCAGTTTTCTAGCGACCGGTATTGAGCAGTACTTC.

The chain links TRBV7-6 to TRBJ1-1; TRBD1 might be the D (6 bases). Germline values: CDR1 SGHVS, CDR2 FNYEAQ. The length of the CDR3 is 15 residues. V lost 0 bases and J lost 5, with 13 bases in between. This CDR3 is CASSLALGGVTEAFF. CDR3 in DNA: TGTGCCAGCAGCTTAGCGCTAGGGGGGGTGACTGAAGCTTTCTTT.